The present T cell receptor (beta chain) was sequenced within a study of blood T cell repertoires in COVID-19. In the study overall: Specimens from acute and convalescent COVID-19 originated in the United States, Italy and Spain. T cells, B-cell-depleted T cells, or PBMCs supplied cDNA or gDNA.

CDR3 size: 14 residues. The V gene's germline CDR1 is SGHNT and CDR2 YYREEE (reference sequence). Trimming took 2 bases from V and 6 from J, leaving 15 bases between them. TCRdb's table, derived via immunoSEQ multiplex PCR, lists solely in-frame clones and lacks some. Among 95,000 to 110,000 clones, more than 80% were seen once, and the ten largest hold 26%. The source material was peripheral blood. The source is a man aged 55 to 70 with acute or convalescent COVID-19. The rearrangement joins TRBV5-4 to TRBJ2-7; a possible D gene is TRBD1 (5 bases). Written as DNA, the CDR3 is TGTGCCAGCAGCTTACCCCGCGCCGACAGCGAGCAGTACTTC. It specifies CASSLPRADSEQYF.